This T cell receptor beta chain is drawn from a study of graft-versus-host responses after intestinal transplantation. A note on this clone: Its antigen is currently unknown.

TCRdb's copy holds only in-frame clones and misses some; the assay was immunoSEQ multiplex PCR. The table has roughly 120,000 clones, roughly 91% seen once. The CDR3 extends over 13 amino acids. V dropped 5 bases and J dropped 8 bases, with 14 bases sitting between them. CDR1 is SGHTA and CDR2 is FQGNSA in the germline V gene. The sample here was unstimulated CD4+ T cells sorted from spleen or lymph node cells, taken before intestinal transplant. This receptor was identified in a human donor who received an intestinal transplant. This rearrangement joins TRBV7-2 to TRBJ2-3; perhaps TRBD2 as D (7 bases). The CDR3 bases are TGTGCCAGCAGCGCTCCGGGGGGCGTTACGCAGTATTTT. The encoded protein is CASSAPGGVTQYF.